A single sample is the source of the 26 T cell receptor beta chains below, sequenced in a study of Ad26.COV2.S vaccination and SARS-CoV-2 variants. TCRdb keeps only in-frame clones here, not all; method: immunoSEQ multiplex PCR. This sample has roughly 500,000 clones, with roughly nine tenths found just once. Noted treatment: 15 to 20 received Ad26.COV2.S at low or high dose, single or two shots; 5 received placebo; per-sample allocation not given. On day 63 after the first injection, vaccine and placebo recipients gave samples. The specimen was peripheral blood, collected in a trial of Ad26.COV2.S vaccine versus placebo. The receptors here all came from a person aged 18-65 years who received the Ad26.COV2.S COVID-19 vaccine or a placebo.

The V call is TRBV19, the J call TRBJ1-5; 8 positions agree with TRBD1. Germline V gene sequence: CDR1 LNHDA, CDR2 SQIVND (reference sequence). Trimming cost V 6 bases and J 9 bases; bases outside gene matches: 10. The CDR3 contains 14 residues. The CDR3 sequence is CASSQDRGRGPQHF. The DNA of the CDR3 is TGTGCCAGTAGCCAAGACAGGGGCCGGGGGCCCCAGCATTTT.

This clone has a count of ten or more. The V call is TRBV29-1, the J call TRBJ2-7; TRBD2 matches 12 bases. This CDR3 comprises 13 residues. V was clipped by 5 bases and J by 4 bases; unmatched bases: 3. The germline V gene has CDR1 SQVTM and CDR2 ANQGSEA. The CDR3 is CSVRTSGEYEQYF. DNA for the CDR3: TGCAGCGTTAGGACTAGCGGGGAATACGAGCAGTACTTC.

The CDR3 loop reads CAWSVSPTRTGKGVSPLHF. The CDR3 DNA follows: TGTGCCTGGAGTGTATCCCCCACGCGGACGGGTAAAGGGGTTTCACCCCTCCACTTT. The V call is TRBV30, the J call TRBJ1-6; TRBD1 might be the D (5 bases). The V end was cut by 0 bases, the J end by 9 bases, with 27 bases between. CDR1 GTSNPN and CDR2 SVGIG come from the germline V gene (reference sequence). The CDR3 loop spans 19 amino acids.

Here the CDR3 reads CAWISTAPDSSYNEQFF. The CDR3 DNA follows: TGTGCCTGGATCTCGACCGCGCCCGATAGCTCCTACAATGAGCAGTTCTTC. V usage is TRBV30 and J usage is TRBJ2-1; no reliable D call. CDR3 length: 17 residues. The ends were cut back, 4 bases at V and 0 bases at J, with 19 bases in the middle. The germline V gene has CDR1 GTSNPN and CDR2 SVGIG (reference sequence).

The V call is TRBV27, the J call TRBJ2-3, with D uncertain. Trimming shortened V by 3 bases and J by 0 bases, and 13 bases separated the two germline ends. This CDR3 is built from 16 residues. The V gene's germline CDR1 is MNHEY and CDR2 SMNVEV (reference sequence). CDR3 DNA: TGTGCCAGCAGTTTGCCTCCCGGACGTAGCACAGATACGCAGTATTTT. The encoded protein is CASSLPPGRSTDTQYF.

Written as DNA, the CDR3 is TGTGCCAGCAGCCTCACTAGCGGGAGGTACAATGAGCAGTTCTTC. Translated: CASSLTSGRYNEQFF. The V and J genes are TRBV5-5 and TRBJ2-1; 12 bases line up with TRBD2. Looked up from germline, CDR1 is SGHKS and CDR2 is YYEKEE (reference sequence). The CDR3 runs to 15 residues. The ends lost 4 bases at V and 4 bases at J; junction bases unmatched: 3. Supplemented by reference TRBV5-5 and TRBJ2-1, the full variable domain reads DAGVTQSPTHLIKTRGQQVTLRCSPISGHKSVSWYQQVLGQGPQFIFQYYEKEERGRGNFPDRFSARQFPNYSSELNVNALLLGDSALYLCASSLTSGRYNEQFFGPGTRLTVL.

This chain connects TRBV24-1 to TRBJ2-7; 7 bases agree with TRBD2. Per germline, CDR1 KGHDR and CDR2 SFDVKD. J lost 4 bases, V lost 4 bases, and 12 bases had no gene match. The CDR3 length is 16 residues. CDR3 nucleotide sequence: TGTGCCACCAGTGACCGAAAGCGGGGAAGGTTGTACGAGCAGTACTTC. This codes for CATSDRKRGRLYEQYF.

The V call is TRBV24-1, the J call TRBJ2-1; TRBD1 is a possible D gene (5 bases). The CDR3 has 15 amino acids. Germline V gene lookup returns CDR1 KGHDR and CDR2 SFDVKD. V shed 5 bases and J shed 3 bases, with 13 bases lying between them. Written as DNA, the CDR3 is TGTGCCACCAGTGGAGAAGGGGTTCTCTACAATGAGCAGTTCTTC. This gives the protein CATSGEGVLYNEQFF.

This chain connects TRBV27 to TRBJ1-2; D gene ambiguous. Germline V lookup: CDR1 MNHEY, CDR2 SMNVEV (reference sequence). The CDR3 is 15 residues long. Trimming left V 0 bases short and J 0 bases short, with 8 bases between. CDR3 in amino acids: CASSLSQATNYGYTF. CDR3 sequence (DNA): TGTGCCAGCAGTTTATCTCAGGCCACTAACTATGGCTACACCTTC.

V and J are TRBV12-5 and TRBJ1-3, with D unclear. Germline V gene sequence: CDR1 LGHNT, CDR2 FRNRAP. The CDR3 sequence is 13 residues long. The V end lost 3 bases, the J end lost 4 bases, and 7 bases lay between the germline ends. CDR3 sequence: CASGFFGGNTIYF. Written as DNA, the CDR3 is TGTGCTAGTGGTTTTTTTGGAGGAAACACCATATATTTT.

The chain employs TRBV27 and TRBJ2-7; D is unresolved. CDR1 is MNHEY and CDR2 is SMNVEV in the germline V gene (reference sequence). The CDR3 contains 15 residues. Deletions cut 2 bases from V and 0 bases from J, with 11 bases between. The CDR3 sequence is CASSLDGRSSYEQYF. As DNA, the CDR3 is TGTGCCAGCAGTTTAGACGGAAGAAGCTCCTACGAGCAGTACTTC.

The J gene is TRBJ2-2, the V gene TRBV11-3, with D perhaps matching TRBD2 (5 bases). The CDR3 consists of 13 residues. Trimming shortened V by 5 bases and J by 9 bases, and 13 bases separated the two germline ends. Looked up from germline, CDR1 is SGHNT and CDR2 is YENEEA. CDR3 amino acids: CASSHGERRELFF. The DNA of the CDR3 is TGTGCCAGCAGCCACGGGGAGAGACGGGAGCTGTTTTTT.

The rearrangement uses TRBV7-3 and TRBJ1-4; D perhaps matches TRBD1 (6 bases). Per the germline V gene, CDR1 is SGHTA and CDR2 is FQGTGA. The V end lost 5 bases, the J end lost 7 bases, and 11 bases lay between the germline ends. The length of the CDR3 is 13 residues. CDR3 nucleotides: TGTGCCAGCAGCCTCACCAGGGGTGAAAAACTGTTTTTT. Protein product: CASSLTRGEKLFF.

As for this clone: Other DNA sequences in the same sample also yield this CDR3. V and J are TRBV18 and TRBJ1-5; D remains unclear. The CDR3 has 13 amino acids. The germline gives CDR1 KGHSH, CDR2 LQKENI. The germline V and J ends were trimmed by 6 bases and 0 bases, with 6 bases remaining between them. The CDR3 DNA reads as TGTGCCAGCTCGCCCCATAGCAATCAGCCCCAGCATTTT. Translating it yields CASSPHSNQPQHF.

The CDR3 region has the DNA TGTGCCAGCAGCTTGGCGGGAGGTGGGGAGACCCAGTACTTC. This translates into CASSLAGGGETQYF. This chain joins TRBV7-2 and TRBJ2-5, with 8 bases aligning to TRBD2. The junction had 5 bases not matched to a gene; V was cut back by 3 bases and J by 5 bases. CDR1 and CDR2 (germline): SGHTA, FQGNSA. The length of the CDR3 is 14 residues. Filled out from reference TRBV7-2 and TRBJ2-5, the complete variable domain reads GAGVSQSPSNKVTEKGKDVELRCDPISGHTALYWYRQSLGQGLEFLIYFQGNSAPDKSGLPSDRFSAERTGGSVSTLTIQRTQQEDSAVYLCASSLAGGGETQYFGPGTRLLVL.

J is TRBJ2-1 and V is TRBV2; D perhaps matches TRBD2 (5 bases). V was pared by 8 bases and J by 0 bases, with 8 bases between. The CDR3 has 13 residues. Germline assignment: CDR1 SNHLY and CDR2 FYNNEI. CDR3 coding DNA: TGTGCCAGCCGCCGGGACTCCTACAATGAGCAGTTCTTC. Translated, it gives CASRRDSYNEQFF.

The chain joins TRBV28 to TRBJ2-7; D possibly matches TRBD1 or TRBD2 (5 bases each). Trimming pared 6 bases from V and 1 base from J, leaving 10 bases between. Germline assignment: CDR1 MDHEN and CDR2 SYDVKM. The CDR3 consists of 13 residues. Here the CDR3 reads CASSRGRSYEQYF. The DNA of the CDR3 is TGTGCCAGCAGCCGGGGACGGTCCTACGAGCAGTACTTC.

The chain recombines TRBV2 with TRBJ1-4; D not certain. Germline assignment: CDR1 SNHLY and CDR2 FYNNEI. Trimming stripped 6 bases from V and 7 bases from J, with 18 bases between. The CDR3 totals 15 residues. CDR3 amino acids: CASSPQSRVGEKLFF. CDR3 bases: TGTGCCAGCAGCCCCCAGAGTAGGGTCGGTGAAAAACTGTTTTTT.

CDR3 nucleotides: TGTGCCAGCAGTTTCCCTCGAGGATTCGGCGGGGAGCTGTTTTTT. Protein: CASSFPRGFGGELFF. The chain has TRBV6-6 and TRBJ2-2; D is undetermined. CDR1 and CDR2 (germline): MNHNY, SVGAGI (reference sequence). The CDR3 runs to 15 residues. Trimming removed 4 bases at V and 7 bases at J, with 16 bases between.

This clone showed up just a few times. The V gene is TRBV7-9, the J gene TRBJ1-2, with D tentatively TRBD1 (6 bases). Germline CDR1 reads SEHNR; CDR2 reads FQNEAQ (reference sequence). Trimming stripped 3 bases from V and 2 bases from J, with 7 bases between. The CDR3 contains 13 residues. The CDR3 spells CASSFGQNYGYTF. CDR3 bases: TGTGCCAGCAGCTTTGGACAGAACTATGGCTACACCTTC.

V usage is TRBV10-3 and J usage is TRBJ1-2, with 12 nucleotides matching TRBD1. J was trimmed by 6 bases and V by 6 bases; bases with no gene match: 11. This CDR3 has 16 residues. Germline-derived CDR1 and CDR2 are ENHRY and SYGVKD. The CDR3 sequence is CAISLPGDRGLNGYTF. The CDR3 DNA reads as TGTGCCATCAGCCTACCGGGGGACAGGGGGCTAAATGGCTACACCTTC.

V usage is TRBV5-1 and J usage is TRBJ2-7, with 7 bases lining up with TRBD2. CDR1 is SGHRS, CDR2 YFSETQ, per germline. This CDR3 has 18 residues. V was clipped by 4 bases and J by 0 bases; unmatched bases: 16. This chain's CDR3 is CASSLSSLLAASSYEQYF. In DNA form, the CDR3 reads TGCGCCAGCAGCCTTTCTTCCCTCCTAGCGGCTTCCTCCTACGAGCAGTACTTC.

The J gene is TRBJ2-7, the V gene TRBV4-3; 13 nucleotides agree with TRBD2. CDR1 is LGHNA, CDR2 YSLEER, per germline. The CDR3 has 15 residues. V gave up 5 bases and J gave up 4 bases; unmatched junction bases: 5. Here the CDR3 reads CASSYGLAGDYEQYF. In DNA form, the CDR3 reads TGCGCCAGCAGCTACGGACTAGCGGGAGATTACGAGCAGTACTTC.

Remarks on this clone: Other DNA sequences within the sample encode an identical CDR3. The CDR3 DNA reads TGTGCCATCAGTGAGTCTGGGCAGGGCTACGAGCAGTACTTC. Translated: CAISESGQGYEQYF. The V and J genes are TRBV10-3 and TRBJ2-7; weak D call: TRBD1 (5 bases). Trimming took 0 bases from V and 3 from J, leaving 9 bases between them. From germline, CDR1 is ENHRY and CDR2 SYGVKD. There are 14 residues in the CDR3.

The chain uses TRBV19 and TRBJ1-2; D is unresolved. The CDR3 totals 13 residues. Trimming removed 2 bases at V and 3 bases at J, with 7 bases between. The germline V gene has CDR1 LNHDA and CDR2 SQIVND (reference sequence). The CDR3 is CASSINGDYGYTF. DNA for the CDR3: TGTGCCAGTAGTATAAACGGGGACTATGGCTACACCTTC.

This clone has only one observation. The V and J genes are TRBV7-9 and TRBJ1-1, with TRBD1 identical over 8 bases. Trimming at V came to 4 bases and at J to 6 bases, leaving 13 bases not matched to a gene. The V gene's germline CDR1 is SEHNR and CDR2 FQNEAQ (reference sequence). The CDR3 sequence is 16 residues long. The CDR3 is CASSSRQGNSLAEAFF. The DNA of the CDR3 is TGTGCCAGCAGCTCAAGACAGGGGAACTCGCTTGCTGAAGCTTTCTTT.